This TCR beta chain was profiled in a study of OX40 agonist ivuxolimab in advanced cancers. The study's findings and limits: Low normalized T-cell clonal expansion was additionally recorded for some nonresponders. Both blood CD4+ and CD8+ T cells showed clonal growth by week 6 at 0.1 to 3.0 mg/kg.

A remark on this clone: What it binds is unknown. Germline and junction disagree at one end, which may indicate a read error.

Germline loops: CDR1 SGHRS, CDR2 YFSETQ. CDR3 length: 11 residues. Repertoires were generated with immunoSEQ multiplex PCR, while TCRdb's copy carries only in-frame clones and drops some. The sample holds approximately 69,000 clones, around 84% seen once. The source of this sequence is an adult with an advanced solid tumor such as melanoma, head and neck, liver or kidney cancer. Sample: CD4+ or CD8+ T cells sorted from blood, taken in a trial of the OX40 agonist ivuxolimab. The rearrangement links TRBV5-1 to TRBJ2-7; D is perhaps TRBD1 (6 bases). CDR3 DNA: TGCGCCAGCAGCTCCGAAGGGACACCCTTCTTC. It codes for CASSSEGTPFF.